Following are 26 T cell receptor beta chains from one sample sequenced in a study of shared clonotypes between healthy human individuals (dated by TCRdb to 2020 to 2022). Receptors were amplified or captured by the immunoSEQ multiplex PCR assay. TCRdb obtained this table from immuneACCESS and retained in-frame rearrangements with V and J assigned. These tables miss some clones; where compared with another copy, unresolved V genes account for less than half of the shortfall, and the remainder is unexplained. In all, the sample holds hundreds of thousands of clones, and almost 97% of those were seen once. The ten largest make up about 0.064% of the sample. Input material: naive CD4+ T cells sorted from blood. The cell subset or site label corresponds to: CD45RA+ positively selected. Source of these receptors: a woman aged 25 to 39 in good health.

This chain links TRBV7-2 with TRBJ2-7; no clear D. Germline CDR1 and CDR2: SGHTA and FQGNSA. The CDR3 is 13 residues long. V lost 5 bases to trimming and J lost 4 bases, with 12 bases between them. CDR3 loop: CASSKRAVYEQYF. The CDR3 DNA is TGTGCCAGCAGCAAAAGGGCCGTATACGAGCAGTACTTC.

The J gene is TRBJ2-7, the V gene TRBV7-2; D ambiguous. Looked up from germline, CDR1 is SGHTA and CDR2 is FQGNSA. The CDR3 length is 14 residues. V shed 1 base and J shed 3 bases, with 10 bases lying between them. The chain's CDR3 is CASSLGGNNYEQYF. In nucleotides, the CDR3 is TGTGCCAGCAGCTTAGGAGGAAATAACTACGAGCAGTACTTC.

The chain links TRBV6-5 to TRBJ2-7, with 9 bases fitting TRBD1. The CDR3 is 15 residues long. The V gene's germline CDR1 is MNHEY and CDR2 SVGAGI. Trimming cost V 6 bases and J 4 bases; bases outside gene matches: 10. In DNA, the CDR3 is TGTGCCAGCAGCGATCCGGGACAGGGACTTTACGAGCAGTACTTC. Translated, it gives CASSDPGQGLYEQYF.

The V call is TRBV28, the J call TRBJ2-7; 15 bases are a match to TRBD2. The germline V gene has CDR1 MDHEN and CDR2 SYDVKM. The CDR3 totals 16 residues. V dropped 4 bases and J dropped 3; count of bases not matched to a gene: 4. The CDR3 sequence: CASSWTSGRAHYEQYF. For the CDR3, the DNA is TGTGCCAGCAGTTGGACTAGCGGGAGGGCGCACTACGAGCAGTACTTC.

This chain uses TRBV25-1 with TRBJ1-4; no clear D gene. The CDR3 has 15 amino acids. Germline V gene lookup returns CDR1 MGHDK and CDR2 SYGVNS. The V gene lost 5 bases and the J gene lost 0 bases, with 10 bases spanning the gap. The CDR3 DNA is TGTGCCAGCAGTTCGAGATGGGCAACTAATGAAAAACTGTTTTTT. Amino acids: CASSSRWATNEKLFF. Drawing the rest from reference TRBV25-1 and TRBJ1-4, the complete variable domain is EADIYQTPRYLVIGTGKKITLECSQTMGHDKMYWYQQDPGMELHLIHYSYGVNSTEKGDLSSESTVSRIRTEHFPLTLESARPSHTSQYLCASSSRWATNEKLFFGSGTQLSVL.

In this sample, this clone turned up once. The gene calls are TRBV18 and TRBJ2-1; 9 bases are shared with TRBD1. Looked up from germline, CDR1 is KGHSH and CDR2 is LQKENI. This CDR3 comprises 17 residues. With V trimmed by 5 bases and J by 2 bases, 10 bases remained unmatched. The CDR3 loop is CASSATGTGLPYNEQFF. For the CDR3, the DNA is TGTGCCAGCTCAGCTACCGGGACAGGGTTACCCTACAATGAGCAGTTCTTC.

Only a few counts were recorded for this clone. The rearrangement uses TRBV7-2 and TRBJ2-3; 11 bases are shared with TRBD2. Looked up from germline, CDR1 is SGHTA and CDR2 is FQGNSA. The ends lost 6 bases at V and 6 bases at J; junction bases unmatched: 8. The CDR3 length is 15 residues. In nucleotides, the CDR3 is TGTGCCAGCAGTTATACTAGCGGGAGATGGGATACGCAGTATTTT. It codes for CASSYTSGRWDTQYF.

About this clone: The sample contains more than one DNA sequence encoding this CDR3. The J gene is TRBJ2-2, the V gene TRBV4-1; TRBD2 agrees at 14 bases. Germline-derived CDR1 and CDR2 are MGHRA and YSYEKL. CDR3 size: 18 residues. The trim removed 2 bases at V and 4 bases at J, leaving 6 bases unmatched. Here the CDR3 reads CASSQPGLAGGPTGELFF. The CDR3 coding sequence is TGCGCCAGCAGCCAACCCGGACTAGCGGGAGGACCCACCGGGGAGCTGTTTTTT.

The chain carries TRBV6-6 and TRBJ2-5, with D possibly being TRBD1 or TRBD2 (5 bases each). CDR3 size: 11 residues. Per the germline V gene, CDR1 is MNHNY and CDR2 is SVGAGI (reference sequence). The CDR3 DNA sequence: TGTGCAACCGGGGCAGAAGAGACCCAGTACTTC. Translated: CATGAEETQYF.

The chain carries TRBV7-9 and TRBJ2-7, with 12 bases fitting TRBD2. Germline values: CDR1 SEHNR, CDR2 FQNEAQ (reference sequence). Losses at the gene ends were 5 bases for V and 6 bases for J; bases not matched to a gene: 8. This CDR3 spans 15 amino acids. The CDR3 reads CASSRLAGGTSEQYF. The CDR3 nucleotides read TGTGCCAGCAGCCGTCTAGCGGGAGGGACCAGCGAGCAGTACTTC. Drawing the rest from reference TRBV7-9 and TRBJ2-7, the complete variable domain is DTGVSQNPRHKITKRGQNVTFRCDPISEHNRLYWYRQTLGQGPEFLTYFQNEAQLEKSRLLSDRFSAERPKGSFSTLEIQRTEQGDSAMYLCASSRLAGGTSEQYFGPGTRLTVT.

The chain couples TRBV27 to TRBJ1-1; 7 bases are a match to TRBD1. The CDR3 spans 13 residues. Germline values: CDR1 MNHEY, CDR2 SMNVEV (reference sequence). J gave up 5 bases and V 5 bases, and 5 bases lay outside the gene matches. CDR3 in DNA: TGTGCCAGCAGTACTTACAGGGGAACTGAAGCTTTCTTT. This encodes CASSTYRGTEAFF.

The chain joins TRBV29-1 to TRBJ1-2; D remains unclear. This CDR3 has 13 amino acids. With 2 bases removed from V and 2 bases from J, the gap between germline ends came to 9 bases. Germline V CDR1 and CDR2: SQVTM, ANQGSEA. The CDR3 nucleotides are TGCAGCGTTGAACGGGTCCGAAACTATGGCTACACCTTC. As protein: CSVERVRNYGYTF. The complete variable domain, with remaining parts taken from reference TRBV29-1 and TRBJ1-2, reads SAVISQKPSRDICQRGTSLTIQCQVDSQVTMMFWYRQQPGQSLTLIATANQGSEATYESGFVIDKFPISRPNLTFSTLTVSNMSPEDSSIYLCSVERVRNYGYTFGSGTRLTVV.

The chain has TRBV4-2 and TRBJ1-4; TRBD1 matches 12 bases. V shed 3 bases and J 10 bases; nucleotides not matched to a gene: 9. The CDR3 runs 16 residues. The V gene's germline CDR1 is LGHNA and CDR2 YNFKEQ. The CDR3 nucleotides are TGTGCCAGCAGCCACGCGCCGGGACAGGGGGCGCGAAAACTGTTTTTT. Protein: CASSHAPGQGARKLFF.

This clone was detected only once. The DNA of the CDR3 is TGTGCCAGCAGCCCGAGGACACTCCCCTACGAGCAGTACTTC. Encoded protein: CASSPRTLPYEQYF. This rearrangement joins TRBV11-2 to TRBJ2-7; a weak D match, TRBD1 (5 bases). This CDR3 has 14 amino acids. CDR1 is SGHAT, CDR2 FQNNGV, per germline. With 5 bases removed from V and 2 bases from J, the gap between germline ends came to 13 bases.

This sequence joins TRBV27 and TRBJ1-5; D ambiguous. The CDR3 is made up of 13 amino acids. Per the germline V gene, CDR1 is MNHEY and CDR2 is SMNVEV (reference sequence). Trimming pared 3 bases from V and 5 bases from J, leaving 8 bases between. The CDR3, as DNA: TGTGCCAGCAGTTTTGAAAGGCATCAGCCCCAGCATTTT. Protein product: CASSFERHQPQHF.

V gene TRBV7-9 combines with J gene TRBJ2-7, with D possibly being TRBD1 (5 bases). The germline V gene has CDR1 SEHNR and CDR2 FQNEAQ (reference sequence). CDR3 length: 15 amino acids. V dropped 1 base and J dropped 5 bases, with 15 bases sitting between them. CDR3 in amino acids: CASSLEGQGLHEQYF. CDR3 nucleotide sequence: TGTGCCAGCAGCTTAGAGGGGCAGGGCCTCCACGAGCAGTACTTC. The full variable domain, rest sourced from reference TRBV7-9 and TRBJ2-7, is DTGVSQNPRHKITKRGQNVTFRCDPISEHNRLYWYRQTLGQGPEFLTYFQNEAQLEKSRLLSDRFSAERPKGSFSTLEIQRTEQGDSAMYLCASSLEGQGLHEQYFGPGTRLTVT.

The J gene is TRBJ2-1, the V gene TRBV6-1; D ambiguous. The CDR3 is 13 amino acids. Germline lookup yields CDR1 MNHNS and CDR2 SASEGT. The germline V and J ends were trimmed by 10 bases and 5 bases, with 15 bases remaining between them. The CDR3 DNA follows: TGTGCCATTAGGACCCTAGATCACAATGAGCAGTTCTTC. Protein sequence: CAIRTLDHNEQFF.

This chain connects TRBV18 to TRBJ2-3, with D unresolved. CDR3 length: 14 residues. V lost 3 bases and J lost 2, with 9 bases in between. Germline lookup yields CDR1 KGHSH and CDR2 LQKENI. Here the CDR3 reads CASSPPRHTDTQYF. DNA for the CDR3: TGTGCCAGCTCACCCCCACGGCACACAGATACGCAGTATTTT. Based on the CDR3 plus reference TRBV18 and TRBJ2-3, the full variable domain is NAGVMQNPRHLVRRRGQEARLRCSPMKGHSHVYWYRQLPEEGLKFMVYLQKENIIDESGMPKERFSAEFPKEGPSILRIQQVVRGDSAAYFCASSPPRHTDTQYFGPGTRLTVL.

With respect to this clone: The same CDR3 also results from other DNA sequences found in this sample. The chain uses TRBV2 and TRBJ2-7; D not resolved. This CDR3 contains 12 residues. V was clipped by 5 bases and J by 0 bases, with 5 bases between them. CDR1 is SNHLY, CDR2 FYNNEI, per germline. The CDR3 loop reads CASSSDSYEQYF. The CDR3 DNA sequence: TGTGCCAGCAGTTCCGACTCCTACGAGCAGTACTTC.

This sequence joins TRBV7-3 and TRBJ2-1; D is uncertain. Trimming cost V 4 bases and J 5 bases, with 9 bases left between them. The CDR3 spans 13 residues. CDR1 SGHTA and CDR2 FQGTGA come from the germline V gene. The CDR3 sequence is CASSSDFDNEQFF. CDR3 DNA sequence: TGTGCCAGCAGCTCTGACTTCGACAATGAGCAGTTCTTC.

The chain combines TRBV5-1 with TRBJ2-7; the match to TRBD2 covers 7 bases. The CDR3 totals 16 residues. Germline V gene data show CDR1 as SGHRS and CDR2 as YFSETQ. Trimming took 3 bases from V and 2 from J; bases not matched to a gene: 11. CDR3 residues: CASSWALANRTYEQYF. DNA of the CDR3: TGCGCCAGCAGCTGGGCACTAGCGAACCGTACCTACGAGCAGTACTTC.

V and J are TRBV5-1 and TRBJ1-3; D is unclear. V was clipped by 2 bases and J by 0 bases, with 6 bases between them. The CDR3 is 14 residues long. The germline V gene has CDR1 SGHRS and CDR2 YFSETQ. The CDR3 bases are TGCGCCAGCAGCTTAACAAGCTCTGGAAACACCATATATTTT. Its translation is CASSLTSSGNTIYF.

Concerning this clone: Germline is not matched at one junction end, which may reflect a read error. The rearrangement links TRBV6-1 to TRBJ2-7; TRBD1 matches 9 bases. The CDR3 loop spans 13 amino acids. The germline gives CDR1 MNHNS, CDR2 SASEGT. CDR3 loop: CAISPGTGREQYF. The CDR3 region has the DNA TGTGCCATCAGTCCGGGGACAGGGCGGGAGCAGTACTTC.

V is TRBV5-1 and J is TRBJ1-6, with 9 bases that match TRBD1. The CDR3 spans 18 residues. Per the germline V gene, CDR1 is SGHRS and CDR2 is YFSETQ. V was clipped by 4 bases and J by 3 bases; unmatched bases: 11. The DNA for the CDR3 is TGCGCCAGCAGCCCCCAAACCGGGACAGGGAACTATAATTCACCCCTCCACTTT. Protein sequence: CASSPQTGTGNYNSPLHF.

The chain employs TRBV6-5 and TRBJ2-1; the D gene is possibly TRBD2 (5 bases). Germline V gene data show CDR1 as MNHEY and CDR2 as SVGAGI. Between the trimmed V and J ends, which lost 10 bases and 8 bases, there was a span of 24 bases. The CDR3 is 15 residues long. The CDR3 DNA is TGTGCCACCAGGTCCGCTACTAGTCTTTCGCATGAGCAGTTCTTC. It codes for CATRSATSLSHEQFF.

This chain links TRBV27 with TRBJ2-7; 10 bases are shared with TRBD2. The CDR3 is made up of 17 amino acids. With 5 bases clipped from V and 2 bases from J, the junction kept 12 bases outside the gene matches. CDR1 and CDR2 from the germline V gene are MNHEY and SMNVEV (reference sequence). CDR3 sequence (DNA): TGTGCCAGCAGTCGAATCGCCGGGACTAGCGATACCTACGAGCAGTACTTC. The encoded protein is CASSRIAGTSDTYEQYF.